This T cell receptor beta chain was identified in a study of blood T cell repertoires in COVID-19. Study context: Acute and convalescent COVID-19 samples came from the United States, Italy and Spain. PBMCs, B-cell-depleted T cells, or T cells provided the cDNA or gDNA that made up the material.

Original processing notes: Estimated nucleated cell counts came from reference gene primer amplification. Some clones are missing from TCRdb's copy, which holds only in-frame ones; the method was immunoSEQ multiplex PCR. V and J calls and clone size follow that table, whereas D and trimming were derived from the DNA. Counted here are about 110,000 clones, around 90% occurring once; the ten biggest clones make up 1.1%. Between the trimmed V and J ends, which lost 11 bases and 2 bases, there was a span of 16 bases. CDR1 MNHEY and CDR2 SVGAGI come from the germline V gene. The CDR3 extends over 13 amino acids.

The chain employs TRBV6-5 and TRBJ2-7; D is unclear. Sequencing was carried out using peripheral blood. This receptor was taken from a human donor in a cohort sampled during active COVID-19. CDR3 nucleotides: TGTGCCGCCAGAACGAAACAAACCTACGAGCAGTACTTC. Encoded protein: CAARTKQTYEQYF.